These 10 T cell receptor beta chains share one sample of origin, sequenced in a study of CD8 T cells in ankylosing spondylitis. Broader study findings: The study identified a TCR beta motif of about eight highly homologous variants that appeared characteristic of ankylosing spondylitis blood.

These receptors lack a known antigen. TCRdb fed the 5' RACE reads into MiXCR, producing one record per CDR3 protein. Among about 390,000 distinct CDR3 sequences listed, 20% to 25% were seen once. Source material: blood, either unsorted or a sorted T cell fraction (not recorded which). The receptors were sampled from a male donor with ankylosing spondylitis.

V is TRBV15 and J is TRBJ1-1; D unclear. The V end lost 5 bases, the J end lost 11 bases, and 21 bases lay between the germline ends. The CDR3 contains 14 residues. Germline CDR1 LNHNV, CDR2 YYDKDF (reference sequence). CDR3 protein: CATSPDQKPIVAFF. As DNA, the CDR3 is TGTGCCACCAGCCCCGATCAGAAACCGATCGTGGCTTTCTTT.

This chain uses TRBV11-2 with TRBJ2-2; 13 bases align to TRBD2. The length of the CDR3 is 18 residues. CDR1 and CDR2 (germline): SGHAT, FQNNGV. V was pared by 8 bases and J by 0 bases, with 9 bases of the junction left unmatched. CDR3 residues: CASALGLAGPANTGELFF. The CDR3 DNA reads as TGTGCCAGCGCCCTGGGACTAGCGGGACCCGCGAACACCGGGGAGCTGTTTTTT. Complete variable domain (other parts from reference TRBV11-2 and TRBJ2-2): EAGVAQSPRYKIIEKRQSVAFWCNPISGHATLYWYQQILGQGPKLLIQFQNNGVVDDSQLPKDRFSAERLKGVDSTLKIQPAKLEDSAVYLCASALGLAGPANTGELFFGEGSRLTVL.

The chain recombines TRBV29-1 with TRBJ2-2; D gene uncertain. The CDR3 length is 12 residues. Trimming took 5 bases from V and 3 from J, leaving 7 bases between them. Looked up from germline, CDR1 is SQVTM and CDR2 is ANQGSEA. The CDR3, as DNA: TGCAGCGTTTCGCGAGACACCGGGGAGCTGTTTTTT. It codes for CSVSRDTGELFF.

This clonotype was picked up a small number of times. The J gene is TRBJ1-5, the V gene TRBV9; D not resolved. The CDR3 is 14 residues long. CDR1 is SGDLS and CDR2 is YYNGEE in the germline V gene. V gave up 2 bases and J gave up 6 bases, with 12 bases separating them. CDR3 sequence: CASSVGTAAQPQHF. The CDR3 DNA reads TGTGCCAGCAGCGTCGGAACAGCGGCTCAGCCCCAGCATTTT.

This clonotype was recorded a few times. This chain connects TRBV4-1 to TRBJ2-3; TRBD2 aligns across 9 bases. Germline loops: CDR1 MGHRA, CDR2 YSYEKL. V lost 2 bases to trimming and J lost 0 bases; unmatched junction nucleotides: 6. This CDR3 contains 17 residues. CDR3 in amino acids: CASSQMVAGVSTDTQYF. CDR3 coding DNA: TGCGCCAGCAGCCAAATGGTAGCGGGAGTTAGCACAGATACGCAGTATTTT.

This rearrangement joins TRBV6-2 or TRBV6-3 to TRBJ2-1, with TRBD2 identical over 8 bases. V lost 5 bases to trimming and J lost 4 bases; unmatched junction nucleotides: 13. The germline V gene encodes CDR1 MNHEY and CDR2 SVGEGT. The CDR3 has 17 residues. In DNA form, the CDR3 reads TGTGCCAGCAGTCGAGCGGGAGTTGGGATATCATACAATGAGCAGTTCTTC. It yields the protein CASSRAGVGISYNEQFF.

This clonotype has only a few counts. This CDR3 reads CASSPPGGYEQFF. In DNA, the CDR3 is TGTGCCAGCAGTCCCCCGGGGGGCTATGAGCAGTTCTTC. This chain joins TRBV27 and TRBJ2-1; TRBD2 might be the D (7 bases). Trimming removed 5 bases from V and 8 bases from J, with 13 bases in between. CDR1 and CDR2 from the germline V gene are MNHEY and SMNVEV (reference sequence). This CDR3 is built from 13 residues.

This chain connects TRBV5-1 to TRBJ1-1; perhaps TRBD1 as D (6 bases). This CDR3 comprises 14 residues. CDR1 SGHRS and CDR2 YFSETQ come from the germline V gene. V lost 4 bases and J lost 4, with 14 bases in between. CDR3 protein: CASSPRGSVTEAFF. CDR3 nucleotide sequence: TGCGCCAGCAGCCCCAGGGGATCTGTCACTGAAGCTTTCTTT.

The J gene is TRBJ2-2, the V gene TRBV2; 12 bases fit TRBD2. Germline assignment: CDR1 SNHLY and CDR2 FYNNEI. The CDR3 consists of 16 residues. Trimming removed 5 bases from V and 2 bases from J; junction bases left unmatched: 3. The chain's CDR3 is CASSRLAGVNTGELFF. In DNA, the CDR3 is TGTGCCAGCAGTAGACTAGCGGGAGTTAACACCGGGGAGCTGTTTTTT.

The chain has TRBV5-1 and TRBJ1-3; unclear D gene. Looked up from germline, CDR1 is SGHRS and CDR2 is YFSETQ. The ends were cut back, 0 bases at V and 2 bases at J, with 6 bases in the middle. The CDR3 is 14 amino acids. In nucleotides, the CDR3 is TGCGCCAGCAGCTTGGCGACGGCTGGAAACACCATATATTTT. This sequence encodes CASSLATAGNTIYF.